The clone carrying this TCR beta chain was counted between two and nine times. Its antigen remains unidentified. The data stem from a study of neurological immune-mediated disorders. The cDNA was generated through 5'RACE incorporating 10-nucleotide random UMIs. TCRdb re-called the 5' RACE reads through MiXCR, storing one row per CDR3 protein. Of 45,000 to 50,000 distinct CDR3 sequences in the sample, around 4.3% were seen once. Germline lookup yields CDR1 DFQATT and CDR2 SNEGSKA (reference sequence). Trimming took 5 bases from V and 7 from J; bases not matched to a gene: 8. The CDR3 is made up of 14 amino acids. Study-level findings and limits: The expanded clones of different subjects shared no CDR3 amino acid sequences (suggesting private repertoires in all groups). HTLV-1-associated myelopathy had the most TCR clonal expansion, and multiple sclerosis had the least, less than healthy controls.

The sample was PBMCs. This sequence was found in a woman aged 55-69 years with multiple sclerosis. The V gene is TRBV20-1, the J gene TRBJ2-3, with 11 nucleotides matching TRBD2. The CDR3 bases are TGCAGTGCTTTTACTAGCGGGAGTGCTAATACGCAGTATTTT. Its translation is CSAFTSGSANTQYF.